This TCR beta chain was retrieved from a study of control samples from healthy donors and cancer patients. Sequencing was performed with immunoSEQ multiplex PCR; in TCRdb, only in-frame clones are kept and a portion is missing. Here the sample spans 150,000 to 200,000 clones, around 90% being singletons. The CDR3 consists of 16 residues. The germline V and J ends were trimmed by 0 bases and 7 bases, with 19 bases remaining between them. Germline V CDR1 and CDR2: MNHEY, SVGAGI. The V gene is TRBV6-5, the J gene TRBJ2-7, with D maybe TRBD2 (6 bases). This receptor was obtained from a woman in her twenties or thirties in good health. The sample comprised blood. The CDR3 loop reads CASSYSIAVSRREQYF. CDR3 in DNA: TGTGCCAGCAGTTACTCGATAGCGGTCTCAAGGCGGGAGCAGTACTTC.